This T cell receptor (beta chain) originates from a study of T-cell memory formation after mild COVID-19. TCRdb re-called the 5' RACE reads with MiXCR, one entry per CDR3 protein. The sample consists of 350,000 to 450,000 distinct CDR3 sequences, 20% to 25% of them appearing once. The CDR3 consists of 15 residues. Germline trimming cut 5 bases from V and 4 bases from J; bases unmatched to any gene: 7. This clonotype came up many times. The V call is TRBV12-3 or TRBV12-4, the J call TRBJ2-3; 9 positions agree with TRBD1. This TCR was sampled from an adult woman who had mild COVID-19 (a few samples of this study predate the infection). Cell type and time point are not known. Sequenced input: PBMCs or a T cell subset sorted from them (not recorded which). In DNA form, the CDR3 reads TGTGCCAGCAGTCCCCGGGACAGGGCCGCAGATACGCAGTATTTT. Translating gives CASSPRDRAADTQYF.